A selection of T cell receptor beta chains follows, all from one sample in a study of preoperative IRX-2 immunotherapy in early breast cancer. Sequencing was performed with immunoSEQ multiplex PCR; in TCRdb, only in-frame clones are kept and a portion is missing. The data hold tens of thousands of clones, with almost 90% observed a single time. The specimen was taken from a patient treated with IRX-2 immunotherapy. These receptors came from a human donor with breast cancer. The CDR3 runs from the conserved cysteine through the conserved F or W. Each record gives: CDR3 DNA, CDR3 protein, D gene, clone size, J gene, V gene. The D gene is left open where the match is weak. Only part of the rows carry a size: once, few, many, or a class if the clone is expanded.

TGCGCCAGCAGCGACCGGGACAGGGGTAATTACGAGCAGTACTTC,CASSDRDRGNYEQYF,TRBD1,-,TRBJ2-7,TRBV5-1
TGCGCCAGCAGCTTGGACGGAAGGAACTACGAGCAGTACTTC,CASSLDGRNYEQYF,-,-,TRBJ2-7,TRBV5-1
TGTGCCAGCAGCTTAGAACAGTCTTATGGCTACACCTTC,CASSLEQSYGYTF,-,-,TRBJ1-2,TRBV5-4
TGTGCCAGCAGCGAAGGGACGGACTATGGCTACACCTTC,CASSEGTDYGYTF,-,-,TRBJ1-2,TRBV9
TGCGCCAGCAGCGCCCAACAGGGGTTGGGCGAGCAGTACTTC,CASSAQQGLGEQYF,TRBD1,-,TRBJ2-7,TRBV5-1
TGTGCCAGCAGCCCCAGTCGTGCGGCCAGGGGGGAGACCCAGTACTTC,CASSPSRAARGETQYF,TRBD1,-,TRBJ2-5,TRBV7-9
TGTGCCAGTGGGACAGGGGGCTTTCAAGAGACCCAGTACTTC,CASGTGGFQETQYF,TRBD1,once,TRBJ2-5,TRBV19
TGTGCCAGCAGTTGGGGACAGGACTACGAGCAGTACTTC,CASSWGQDYEQYF,TRBD1,-,TRBJ2-7,TRBV6-5
TGTGCCACCAGCAGAGATCGGGGCCGGACCCAGTACTTC,CATSRDRGRTQYF,-,-,TRBJ2-5,TRBV15
TGTGCCAGCAGTAAGCGGGAGCTAAACGAGCAGTACTTC,CASSKRELNEQYF,TRBD2,-,TRBJ2-7,TRBV6-6
TGCAGTGCTTCGGGGGCGGGGGGCTACACCTTC,CSASGAGGYTF,-,-,TRBJ1-2,TRBV20-1
TGTGCCAGTAGGGGACTGGTACAGGGGGAGACCTCTGGGGCCAACGTCCTGACTTTC,CASRGLVQGETSGANVLTF,TRBD1,-,TRBJ2-6,TRBV19
TGTGCCAACTCTCCCACAGGGGTCACTGAAGCTTTCTTT,CANSPTGVTEAFF,TRBD1,-,TRBJ1-1,TRBV6-1
TGTGCCAGCAGTTTCACTAGCGGGCCCTACGAGCAGTACTTC,CASSFTSGPYEQYF,TRBD2,-,TRBJ2-7,TRBV27
TGTGCCAGAAGCTTGGTAGCGGGAGGGCTCACCGGGGAGCTGTTTTTT,CARSLVAGGLTGELFF,TRBD2,-,TRBJ2-2,TRBV5-3
TGCACCAGCAGCCAAGACAGGGGGACAGATAATTCACCCCTCCACTTT,CTSSQDRGTDNSPLHF,-,-,TRBJ1-6,TRBV1
TGTGCCAGTAGCCTGACGGCGGCAGCCCCTACCGAGCAGTACTTC,CASSLTAAAPTEQYF,-,-,TRBJ2-7,TRBV19
TGTGCCAGCAGCCGCGGAGCTAACTATGGCTACACCTTC,CASSRGANYGYTF,-,-,TRBJ1-2,TRBV7-9
TGTGCCAGCATGAGGACAGGGCGGAACACTGAAGCTTTCTTT,CASMRTGRNTEAFF,TRBD1,-,TRBJ1-1,TRBV2
TGTGCCAGCAGTCCCTCCCCGGGACAGGGCGGCGGGGAGCTGTTTTTT,CASSPSPGQGGGELFF,TRBD1,-,TRBJ2-2,TRBV2
TGCGCCAGCAGAGCCGAGATTGGAGTTGCCTCCTACAATGAGCAGTTCTTC,CASRAEIGVASYNEQFF,-,-,TRBJ2-1,TRBV5-1
TGCAGCGTTGTTCATCAGGTTGACTATGGCTACACCTTC,CSVVHQVDYGYTF,-,-,TRBJ1-2,TRBV29-1
TGTGCCAGCAGTTACCTGAGCGGAAGCACAGATACGCAGTATTTT,CASSYLSGSTDTQYF,-,-,TRBJ2-3,TRBV7-6
TGCGCCAGCTCCACAGGTTCCAACACCGGGGAGCTGTTTTTT,CASSTGSNTGELFF,-,-,TRBJ2-2,TRBV23-1
TGTGCCAGTAGTATCAGGACAGGGACAGATACGCAGTATTTT,CASSIRTGTDTQYF,TRBD1,-,TRBJ2-3,TRBV19
TGCGCCAGCAGCCAAGTGCCGGGGACAGGAAAATACCAAGAGACCCAGTACTTC,CASSQVPGTGKYQETQYF,TRBD1,-,TRBJ2-5,TRBV4-1
TGTGCCTGGAGTGTACGATGGGACGTTCAAGAGACCCAGTACTTC,CAWSVRWDVQETQYF,-,once,TRBJ2-5,TRBV30